A single sample is the source of the 3 T cell receptor beta chains below, sequenced in a study of T cells in Graves' hyperthyroidism and ophthalmopathy. Template material for amplifying TCR beta CDR3 regions consisted of RNA transcripts. The TCR CDR3 first-round RT-PCR relied on the HTBI primer set. TCRdb reprocessed the multiplex PCR reads via MiXCR and lists one record per CDR3 protein. The table includes 300,000 to 400,000 distinct CDR3 sequences, around 13% detected once. Material: blood. The receptors were gathered from a young woman with Graves' hyperthyroidism.

The chain is built from TRBV24-1 and TRBJ2-1; TRBD1 agrees at 9 bases. Trimming removed 5 bases from V and 7 bases from J; junction bases left unmatched: 8. Per germline, CDR1 KGHDR and CDR2 SFDVKD. The CDR3 sequence is 15 residues long. The CDR3 bases are TGTGCCACCAGTGGCCGGGACAGGGCTGGGAATGAGCAGTTCTTC. Amino acids: CATSGRDRAGNEQFF.

For this clonotype: A read error may explain this, as a much larger clone is one base away. The J gene is TRBJ2-1, the V gene TRBV28; perhaps TRBD1 as D (6 bases). V lost 0 bases to trimming and J lost 15 bases, with 24 bases between them. CDR1 is MDHEN, CDR2 SYDVKM, per germline. CDR3 length: 16 amino acids. The chain's CDR3 is CASSLWTGPIPDSRFF. CDR3 DNA: TGTGCCAGCAGTTTATGGACAGGACCCATCCCCGATTCGCGGTTCTTC.

This clonotype was detected ten times or more. V usage is TRBV9 and J usage is TRBJ2-7; D perhaps matches TRBD2 (6 bases). V lost 6 bases and J lost 0, with 13 bases in between. Germline-derived CDR1 and CDR2 are SGDLS and YYNGEE. This CDR3 is built from 14 residues. The CDR3, as DNA: TGTGCCAGCACCTCGGACGGGAGCTCCTACGAGCAGTACTTC. Its translation is CASTSDGSSYEQYF.